This T cell receptor (beta chain) stems from a study of CD8 T cells in Susac syndrome. Study background: Patients with Susac syndrome had blood drawn and were at that point therapy-naive, on corticosteroids, or on intravenous immunoglobulin alone.

Trimming cost V 2 bases and J 2 bases; bases outside gene matches: 5. Germline loops: CDR1 SGDLS, CDR2 YYNGEE. The CDR3 length is 15 residues. Random hexamers were used to reverse transcribe an amount of about 0.45 to 1 ug RNA. TCR beta CDR3 was amplified by immunoSEQ multiplex PCR. This amplification extended across 54 Vbeta and 13 Jbeta segments. TCRdb used MiXCR to reprocess the immunoSEQ multiplex PCR reads, holding one entry per CDR3 protein. The data show over 70,000 distinct CDR3 sequences, approximately 96% seen once. As to this clonotype: Its antigen is unidentified.

The Susac syndrome patients fit the recently defined diagnostic criteria for definite or probable disease. Points from the study as a whole: Peak Susac CD8+ clonal expansion was seen in TEMRA cells and active patients.

The chain combines TRBV9 with TRBJ2-5, with 8 bases identical to TRBD1. The source is a human donor with Susac syndrome. Sequenced: CD8+ T cells from PBMCs. This CDR3 is CASSVDGTGQETQYF. As DNA, the CDR3 is TGTGCCAGCAGCGTTGACGGGACAGGTCAAGAGACCCAGTACTTC.